This T cell receptor beta chain was obtained from a study of T cell responses to AZD1222 COVID-19 vaccine (dated by TCRdb to the early 2020s). Background for the entire study: A total of approximately 230 trial participants underwent TCR sequencing, of whom some 210 received two doses of AZD1222 and around 25 received two doses of the MenACWY control vaccine. Enrollment into the trials was organized by age into subgroups of 18-55, 56-69 and 70-plus years, and those subgroups contained approximately 160, 26 and 62 TCR-sequenced participants, respectively.

A distance of 8 bases separates the germline ends of V and J, which lose 1 base and 0 bases respectively. Reading the germline V gene gives CDR1 SGHRS and CDR2 YFSETQ. The CDR3 starts with the cysteine, ends with the phenylalanine, and has 16 residues. The kept DNA is CDR3 alone, 48 bases in frame from the first base. On this clone: Its antigen target is currently unknown. Qualities for individual bases were not recorded, and no much larger clone is one base off.

In the paper's terms, the time point label means: about 28 days (+/-7) after the second vaccine dose. AZD1222 recipients given second doses at about 4 weeks or at about 12 weeks were pooled, since spike-specific TCR depth and breadth were not found to differ between the two schedules. The vaccinee samples were drawn from two UK trials, COV001 and COV002, one of which was a single-blind randomized controlled phase 2/3 trial testing AZD1222 (ChAdOx1 nCoV-19) in healthy adults. For TCRbeta chain sequencing, PBMC samples from trial participants were taken at day 0 and at day 28 after the second dose. Broader findings and caveats from the paper: Spike-specific TCR breadth and depth rose significantly after two AZD1222 doses compared with day 0 and with MenACWY recipients. Reportedly, almost half of the unique spike-specific TCRs recognized epitopes lying outside the regions that are mutated in the B.1.351 and B.1.1.7 variants. Participants were mostly white British and included more females than males, and it was suggested by the authors that clonal diversity may have been underestimated. The whole spike protein was spanned by vaccine-associated CD4 TCRs, and dominant responses were seen in regions 160-218 and 743-854. Because no samples from the day 14 peak response were available, repertoires could be characterized only after the peak T cell response. In the small 56-69-year group, the increase in depth fell short of significance, most likely because of low power. Conclusions about previously exposed vaccinees are limited because only a handful of AZD1222 recipients were SARS-CoV-2 seropositive at baseline.

The CDR3 regions of human TCRbeta chains were analyzed by immunosequencing. In the source study's methods: Repertoire TCRs were matched against a reference library of SARS-CoV-2-specific TCRs generated with the MIRA antigen-specificity platform. Breadth was defined as the fraction of unique TCRs that were SARS-CoV-2-associated. Depth was defined as the fraction of total T cells that were SARS-CoV-2-associated. Using the MIRA data, each spike-specific TCR was mapped to the spike region that the TCR reacts to and placed in a CD4 or CD8 class. Log10-transformed breadth and depth values were compared by one-way ANOVA with Sidak's multiple comparisons tests. TCRdb's version of the immuneACCESS table is confined to in-frame rearrangements and falls short of the full clone set. An unresolved V gene accounts for under half of the shortfall where checked; the remainder is of unknown origin. V and J calls and clone size follow that table, whereas D and trimming were derived from the DNA. Across this sample there are approximately 170,000 clones, with around nine tenths seen only once. The ten largest clones represent 0.85% to 1.2% of the sample.

The origin of this receptor is an adult who received the AZD1222 COVID-19 vaccine. The rearrangement combines TRBV5-1 with TRBJ2-6; the D gene cannot be resolved reliably. The source was peripheral blood, collected 28 days after the second AZD1222 dose. Here is the DNA: TGCGCCAGCAGCTTGCAAAAAAGCTCTGGGGCCAACGTCCTGACTTTC. It specifies CASSLQKSSGANVLTF.